Below, one T cell receptor beta chain is given with its context. The entry originates in a study of T-cell reconstitution after alpha-beta-depleted transplantation in children. In germline, CDR1 is SGHAT, CDR2 FQNNGV. V was clipped by 7 bases and J by 5 bases; unmatched bases: 8. The CDR3 contains 14 residues. A TCRbeta library incorporating unique molecular identifiers was prepared. TCRdb redid the calling of the PCR reads with MiXCR, one entry per CDR3 protein. There are hundreds of thousands of distinct CDR3 sequences in the sample; 9.9% occur only once, and about 9.4% lies in the top ten. The chain has TRBV11-2 and TRBJ2-4; 7 positions match TRBD1. The input for sequencing was PBMCs from the stem cell graft donor, taken from the stem cell graft. This TCR was sampled from a human donor who donated a stem cell graft to a child with SCID. DNA for the CDR3: TGTGCCAGCACATCCGGGACAGACGAAAACATTCAGTACTTC. This sequence encodes CASTSGTDENIQYF.